This T cell receptor (beta chain) was documented in a study of CD8 T cells in ankylosing spondylitis. Study-level points and caveats: Among TCR beta sequences, a motif of several highly homologous variants appeared characteristic of ankylosing spondylitis blood. Matched ankylosing spondylitis synovial fluid reportedly showed significant enrichment of disease-linked clones.

Comment on this clonotype: Antigen unknown.

Preparation of TCR beta libraries was done by quantitative 5'-RACE with molecular barcodes. In TCRdb, the 5' RACE reads were re-called with MiXCR into one record per CDR3 protein. The top ten clones hold over 20% of a sample with fewer than 250,000 distinct CDR3 sequences, over 9.5% of them seen once. The CDR3 loop spans 15 amino acids. Germline CDR1 reads SGHTA; CDR2 reads FQGTGA. V lost 6 bases to trimming and J lost 5 bases; unmatched junction nucleotides: 10. The sequence came from a male donor with ankylosing spondylitis or in good health (not recorded which). V is TRBV7-3 and J is TRBJ2-3; 8 nucleotides match TRBD2. Sequencing input: blood, either unsorted or a sorted T cell fraction (not recorded which). CDR3 DNA: TGTGCCAGCAGATCGACTAGCGCGGGCAAAGATACGCAGTATTTT. As protein: CASRSTSAGKDTQYF.